What follows are 16 T cell receptor beta chains derived from one specimen sequenced in a study of cytomegalovirus exposure and HLA in healthy donors. The study ran its PCR with 60 Vbeta and 13 Jbeta primers. Profiled with immunoSEQ multiplex PCR; TCRdb holds only in-frame clones, not every one. The sample lists approximately 190,000 clones; 87% were seen once. The sequenced material came from PBMCs. The receptors were sampled from a boy aged 2 to 9 in good health and CMV-seronegative.

This chain links TRBV5-1 with TRBJ2-2; 12 nucleotides line up with TRBD2. The CDR3 spans 17 residues. Germline V CDR1 and CDR2: SGHRS, YFSETQ. Germline trimming cut 0 bases from V and 5 bases from J; bases unmatched to any gene: 5. Here the CDR3 reads CASSLGLAGGSTGELFF. The CDR3 DNA sequence: TGCGCCAGCAGCTTGGGCCTAGCGGGAGGGTCAACCGGGGAGCTGTTTTTT.

The chain couples TRBV7-9 to TRBJ2-1; D is unresolved. Trimming left V 5 bases short and J 2 bases short, with 10 bases between. The CDR3 totals 14 residues. The V gene's germline CDR1 is SEHNR and CDR2 FQNEAQ (reference sequence). The CDR3 bases are TGTGCCAGCAGCCATAGCCTAACCTACAATGAGCAGTTCTTC. Protein sequence: CASSHSLTYNEQFF.

The V gene is TRBV6-5, the J gene TRBJ2-3; D remains ambiguous. V lost 10 bases to trimming and J lost 8 bases, with 13 bases between them. CDR1 and CDR2 from the germline V gene are MNHEY and SVGAGI. The CDR3 contains 11 residues. The CDR3 nucleotides read TGTGCCACCTCGGTCCCGGGTACGCAGTATTTT. Amino acids: CATSVPGTQYF.

The chain has TRBV6-1 and TRBJ2-7; 8 bases agree with TRBD1. This CDR3 comprises 14 residues. Germline loops: CDR1 MNHNS, CDR2 SASEGT. After removal of 1 base from V and 5 bases from J, the junction contained 4 bases not matched to a gene. CDR3 protein: CASSEGQGYHEQYF. The CDR3 nucleotides are TGTGCCAGCAGTGAAGGACAGGGGTACCACGAGCAGTACTTC.

This clone was seen a single time. The junction does not match germline at one end; this may be a read error. The genes are TRBV5-6 and TRBJ2-1; D ambiguous. Germline values: CDR1 SGHDT, CDR2 YYEEEE. CDR3 size: 15 residues. In DNA, the CDR3 is TGTGCCAGCACCTCGCGGTTCCCCTCCGACAATGAGCAGTTCTTC. Its protein is CASTSRFPSDNEQFF.

The chain combines TRBV6-1 with TRBJ2-4; D uncertain. The V and J ends lost 3 bases and 3 bases respectively, with 3 bases between them. The CDR3 spans 12 residues. Germline values: CDR1 MNHNS, CDR2 SASEGT. DNA of the CDR3: TGTGCCAGCAGTGACCGCAAAAACATTCAGTACTTC. Protein sequence: CASSDRKNIQYF.

This rearrangement joins TRBV10-1 to TRBJ1-5; TRBD1 might be the D (5 bases). The germline V gene has CDR1 WNHNN and CDR2 SYGVQD (reference sequence). Trimming removed 3 bases from V and 3 bases from J, with 18 bases in between. CDR3 size: 17 residues. DNA of the CDR3: TGCGCCAGCAGTGAAAGGCGGGGGATGATAACCAATCAGCCCCAGCATTTT. It translates to CASSERRGMITNQPQHF.

J is TRBJ2-1 and V is TRBV5-1; TRBD2 matches at 8 bases. From germline, CDR1 is SGHRS and CDR2 YFSETQ. CDR3 length: 21 amino acids. J gave up 3 bases and V 0 bases, and 20 bases lay outside the gene matches. CDR3 coding DNA: TGCGCCAGCAGCTTGGTATTGGACGGTCGCACTAGCGGCCAAAACTACAATGAGCAGTTCTTC. Amino acids: CASSLVLDGRTSGQNYNEQFF. Using reference TRBV5-1 and TRBJ2-1 for the parts outside the CDR3, the full variable domain is KAGVTQTPRYLIKTRGQQVTLSCSPISGHRSVSWYQQTPGQGLQFLFEYFSETQRNKGNFPGRFSGRQFSNSRSEMNVSTLELGDSALYLCASSLVLDGRTSGQNYNEQFFGPGTRLTVL.

CDR3 in DNA: TGCGCCAGCAGCTTGTACGGGACAGGGGCCTTGAACACTGAAGCTTTCTTT. This encodes CASSLYGTGALNTEAFF. J is TRBJ1-1 and V is TRBV5-1, with 10 bases lining up with TRBD1. The V segment lost 1 base and the J segment 0 bases; nucleotides outside the gene matches: 6. From germline, CDR1 is SGHRS and CDR2 YFSETQ. CDR3 length: 17 amino acids.

The chain combines TRBV28 with TRBJ1-2, with TRBD1 identical over 10 bases. This CDR3 comprises 14 residues. Trimming took 3 bases from V and 8 from J; bases not matched to a gene: 6. Germline V gene data show CDR1 as MDHEN and CDR2 as SYDVKM. CDR3 sequence: CASSFPGQGRGYTF. The CDR3 DNA follows: TGTGCCAGCAGTTTTCCGGGACAGGGGAGAGGCTACACCTTC.

This chain connects TRBV30 to TRBJ1-2; 7 bases are a match to TRBD1. With V trimmed by 2 bases and J by 1 base, 4 bases remained unmatched. CDR1 GTSNPN and CDR2 SVGIG come from the germline V gene (reference sequence). This CDR3 has 14 residues. The CDR3 loop is CAWSWDSRNYGYTF. CDR3 coding DNA: TGTGCCTGGAGTTGGGACAGCCGTAACTATGGCTACACCTTC.

This chain connects TRBV14 to TRBJ1-1; tentative D call: TRBD1 (5 bases). Trimming removed 0 bases at V and 1 base at J, with 21 bases between. Germline V gene data show CDR1 as SGHDN and CDR2 as FVKESK. The CDR3 extends over 19 amino acids. The CDR3 coding sequence is TGTGCCAGCAGCCAAGACCAGGGTCCTCTTCCCACCTCGAACACTGAAGCTTTCTTT. Its translation: CASSQDQGPLPTSNTEAFF. The full variable domain, with the rest looked up from reference TRBV14 and TRBJ1-1, is EAGVTQFPSHSVIEKGQTVTLRCDPISGHDNLYWYRRVMGKEIKFLLHFVKESKQDESGMPNNRFLAERTGGTYSTLKVQPAELEDSGVYFCASSQDQGPLPTSNTEAFFGQGTRLTVV.

This clone occurred a few times. The chain carries TRBV13 and TRBJ1-1, with no clear D. This CDR3 is 13 amino acids long. Trimming left V 4 bases short and J 1 base short, with 7 bases between. The germline CDR1 and CDR2 sequences are PRHDT and FYEKMQ (reference sequence). CDR3 DNA sequence: TGTGCCAGCAGCTCCCGGTCGAACACTGAAGCTTTCTTT. Its translation is CASSSRSNTEAFF.

The chain uses TRBV2 and TRBJ1-4; 8 positions match TRBD1. The CDR3 runs to 18 residues. V shed 5 bases and J 1 base; nucleotides not matched to a gene: 12. Germline CDR1 and CDR2: SNHLY and FYNNEI. For the CDR3, the DNA is TGTGCCAGCAGTATCGCATCGGACAGGGTGGAAACTAATGAAAAACTGTTTTTT. The encoded protein is CASSIASDRVETNEKLFF.

The rearrangement links TRBV19 to TRBJ1-5, with D unresolved. The CDR3 is 18 amino acids. V lost 3 bases and J lost 0, with 18 bases in between. Per the germline V gene, CDR1 is LNHDA and CDR2 is SQIVND (reference sequence). The CDR3 DNA reads as TGTGCCAGTAGTATCGGCAGGAGCGGTGGATATAGCAATCAGCCCCAGCATTTT. As protein: CASSIGRSGGYSNQPQHF.

The table lists this clone with a count of one. This sequence joins TRBV10-1 and TRBJ2-3; 8 positions match TRBD2. Unmatched junction bases numbered 20, after V lost 6 bases and J lost 3 bases. Germline V gene data show CDR1 as WNHNN and CDR2 as SYGVQD (reference sequence). CDR3 size: 19 residues. The CDR3 DNA reads as TGCGCCAGCAGGGAGCCCGAGATTATAGCGGGGAAGGGGACAGATACGCAGTATTTT. Protein product: CASREPEIIAGKGTDTQYF.